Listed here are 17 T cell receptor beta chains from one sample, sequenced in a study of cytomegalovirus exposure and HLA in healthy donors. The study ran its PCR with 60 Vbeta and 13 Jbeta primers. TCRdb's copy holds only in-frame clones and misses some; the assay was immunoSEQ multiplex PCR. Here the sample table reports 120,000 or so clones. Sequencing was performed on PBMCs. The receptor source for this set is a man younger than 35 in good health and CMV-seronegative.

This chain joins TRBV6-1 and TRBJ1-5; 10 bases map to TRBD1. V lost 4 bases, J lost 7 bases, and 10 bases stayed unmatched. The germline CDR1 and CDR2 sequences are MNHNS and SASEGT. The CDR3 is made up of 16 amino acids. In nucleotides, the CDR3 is TGTGCCAGCAGTGCTAGTAAGACAGGGGGCTTCCAGCCCCAGCATTTT. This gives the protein CASSASKTGGFQPQHF.

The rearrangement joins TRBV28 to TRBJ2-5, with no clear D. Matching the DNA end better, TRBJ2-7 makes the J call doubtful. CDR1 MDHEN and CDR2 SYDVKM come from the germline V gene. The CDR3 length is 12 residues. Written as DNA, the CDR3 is TGTGCCAGCAGTTTATTCCCCTACGAGCAGTACTTC. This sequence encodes CASSLFPYEQYF.

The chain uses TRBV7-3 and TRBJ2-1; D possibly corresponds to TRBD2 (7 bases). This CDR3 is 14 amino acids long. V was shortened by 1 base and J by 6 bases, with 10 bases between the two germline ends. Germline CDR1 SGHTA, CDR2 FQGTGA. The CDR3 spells CASSLSGGPNEQFF. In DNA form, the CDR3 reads TGTGCCAGCAGCTTAAGCGGGGGCCCCAATGAGCAGTTCTTC.

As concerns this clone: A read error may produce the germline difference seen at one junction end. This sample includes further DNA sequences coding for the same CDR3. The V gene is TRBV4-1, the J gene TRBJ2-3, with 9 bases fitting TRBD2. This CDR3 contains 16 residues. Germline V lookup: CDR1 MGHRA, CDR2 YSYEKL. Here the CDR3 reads CASSQPSGGLTDTQYF. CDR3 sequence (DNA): TGCGCCAGCAGCCAACCCAGCGGGGGGCTCACAGATACACAGTATTTT.

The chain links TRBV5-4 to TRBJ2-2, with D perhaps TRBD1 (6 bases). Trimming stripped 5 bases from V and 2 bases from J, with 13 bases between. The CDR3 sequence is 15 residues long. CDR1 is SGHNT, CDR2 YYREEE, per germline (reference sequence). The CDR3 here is CASSSGTYNTGELFF. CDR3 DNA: TGTGCCAGCAGTTCCGGGACATATAACACCGGGGAGCTGTTTTTT.

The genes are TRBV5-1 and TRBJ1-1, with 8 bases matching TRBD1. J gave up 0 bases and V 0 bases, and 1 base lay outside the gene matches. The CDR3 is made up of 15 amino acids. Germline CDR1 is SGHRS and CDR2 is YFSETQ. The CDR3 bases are TGCGCCAGCAGCTTGGAACAGGGGGTGAACACTGAAGCTTTCTTT. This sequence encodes CASSLEQGVNTEAFF.

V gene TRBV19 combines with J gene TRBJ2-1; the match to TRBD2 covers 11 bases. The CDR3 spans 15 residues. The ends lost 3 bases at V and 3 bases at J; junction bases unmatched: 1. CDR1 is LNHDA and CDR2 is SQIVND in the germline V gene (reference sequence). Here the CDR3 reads CASSMGLADYNEQFF. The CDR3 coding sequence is TGTGCCAGTAGTATGGGACTAGCGGACTACAATGAGCAGTTCTTC.

CDR3 in DNA: TGTGCCAGCAGTAGGGAGGGTGTAGGCGGGGAGCTGTTTTTT. This translates into CASSREGVGGELFF. V gene TRBV6-5 combines with J gene TRBJ2-2; 7 bases are shared with TRBD2. The CDR3 loop spans 14 amino acids. Germline loops: CDR1 MNHEY, CDR2 SVGAGI. V lost 5 bases and J lost 7; bases outside the gene matches: 7.

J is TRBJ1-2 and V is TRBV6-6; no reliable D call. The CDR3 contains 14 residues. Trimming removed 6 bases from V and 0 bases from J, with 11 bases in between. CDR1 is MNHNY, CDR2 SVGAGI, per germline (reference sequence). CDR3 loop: CASSTELANYGYTF. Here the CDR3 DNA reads TGTGCCAGCAGCACCGAGTTAGCTAACTATGGCTACACCTTC.

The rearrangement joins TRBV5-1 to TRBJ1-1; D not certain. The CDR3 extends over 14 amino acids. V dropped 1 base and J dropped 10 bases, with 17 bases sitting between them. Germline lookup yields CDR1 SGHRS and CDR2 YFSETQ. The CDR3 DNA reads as TGCGCCAGCAGCTTGAGCTCAGAGAGGTTACTAGCTTTCTTT. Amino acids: CASSLSSERLLAFF. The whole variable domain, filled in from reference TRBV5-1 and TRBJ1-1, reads KAGVTQTPRYLIKTRGQQVTLSCSPISGHRSVSWYQQTPGQGLQFLFEYFSETQRNKGNFPGRFSGRQFSNSRSEMNVSTLELGDSALYLCASSLSSERLLAFFGQGTRLTVV.

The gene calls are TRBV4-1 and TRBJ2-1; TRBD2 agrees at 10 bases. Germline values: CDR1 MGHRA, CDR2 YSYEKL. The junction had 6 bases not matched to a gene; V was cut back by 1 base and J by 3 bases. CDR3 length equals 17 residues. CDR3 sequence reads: CASSQGSLAGVYNEQFF. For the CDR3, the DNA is TGCGCCAGCAGCCAAGGGTCCCTAGCGGGGGTCTACAATGAGCAGTTCTTC.

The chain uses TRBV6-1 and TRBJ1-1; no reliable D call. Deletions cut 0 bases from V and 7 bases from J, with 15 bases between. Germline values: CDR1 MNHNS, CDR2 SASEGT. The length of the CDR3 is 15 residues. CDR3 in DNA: TGTGCCAGCAGTGAAGCGCTTCGGGCGGCGGGTGAAGCTTTCTTT. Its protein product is CASSEALRAAGEAFF.

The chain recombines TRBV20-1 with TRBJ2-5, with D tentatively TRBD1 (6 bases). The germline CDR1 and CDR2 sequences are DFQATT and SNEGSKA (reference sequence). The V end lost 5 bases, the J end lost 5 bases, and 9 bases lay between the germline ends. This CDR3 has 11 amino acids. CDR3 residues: CSAYRAETQYF. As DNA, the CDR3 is TGCAGTGCTTACAGGGCGGAGACCCAGTACTTC.

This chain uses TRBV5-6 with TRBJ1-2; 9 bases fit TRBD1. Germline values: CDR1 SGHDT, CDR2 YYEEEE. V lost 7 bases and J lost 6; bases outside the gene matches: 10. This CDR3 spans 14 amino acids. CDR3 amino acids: CASFTGQGLDGYTF. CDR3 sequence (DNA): TGTGCCAGCTTCACGGGACAGGGTCTGGATGGCTACACCTTC.

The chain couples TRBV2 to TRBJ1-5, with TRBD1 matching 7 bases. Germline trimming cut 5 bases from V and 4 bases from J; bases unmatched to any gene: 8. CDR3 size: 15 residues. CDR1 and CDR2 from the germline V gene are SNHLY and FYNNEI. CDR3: CASSPTGTVNQPQHF. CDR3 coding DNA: TGTGCCAGCAGTCCGACCGGGACAGTGAATCAGCCCCAGCATTTT.

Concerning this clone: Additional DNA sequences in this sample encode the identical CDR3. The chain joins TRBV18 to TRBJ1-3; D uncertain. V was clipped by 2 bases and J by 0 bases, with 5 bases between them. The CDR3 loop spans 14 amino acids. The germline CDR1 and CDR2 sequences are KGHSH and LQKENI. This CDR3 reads CASSPAGSGNTIYF. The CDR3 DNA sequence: TGTGCCAGCTCACCAGCGGGCTCTGGAAACACCATATATTTT. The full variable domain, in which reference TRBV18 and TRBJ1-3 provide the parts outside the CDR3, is NAGVMQNPRHLVRRRGQEARLRCSPMKGHSHVYWYRQLPEEGLKFMVYLQKENIIDESGMPKERFSAEFPKEGPSILRIQQVVRGDSAAYFCASSPAGSGNTIYFGEGSWLTVV.

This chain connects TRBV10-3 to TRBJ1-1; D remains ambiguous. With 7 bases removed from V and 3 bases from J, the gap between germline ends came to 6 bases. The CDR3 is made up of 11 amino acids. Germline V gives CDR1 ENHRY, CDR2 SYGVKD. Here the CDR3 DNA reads TGTGCCATCAATTCGGACACTGAAGCTTTCTTT. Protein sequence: CAINSDTEAFF.